This is a list of T cell receptor beta chains from one sample in a study of blood T cell repertoires in COVID-19. Here immunoSEQ multiplex PCR was the method, and the copy in TCRdb shows in-frame clones only, minus some. The table shows around 270,000 clones, with about 87% occurring only once. Sample: PBMCs or T cells enriched from blood (not recorded which). The receptors come from a woman aged 40 to 50 who had been exposed to COVID-19. Each CDR3 is given with its conserved first and last residue. Each record gives: CDR3 length, J gene, V gene, clone size, D gene, CDR3 protein, CDR3 DNA. The D gene is left open where the match is weak. Clone size is given for some rows only: seen once, a few or many times, or a class if the clone is expanded.

>15|TRBJ2-1|TRBV11-3|NA|TRBD2
CASSHLAGSYNEQFF
TGTGCCAGCAGCCATCTAGCGGGGTCCTACAATGAGCAGTTCTTC
>13|TRBJ1-2|TRBV18|NA|NA
CASSPYERDGYTF
TGTGCCAGCTCCCCTTATGAGCGCGATGGCTACACCTTC
>15|TRBJ1-1|TRBV3-1/TRBV3-2|NA|TRBD1
CASSQLQGMNTEAFF
TGTGCCAGCAGCCAACTACAGGGGATGAACACTGAAGCTTTCTTT
>15|TRBJ1-1|TRBV3-1/TRBV3-2|NA|NA
CASSLTGQSNTEAFF
TGTGCCAGCAGCCTTACAGGGCAATCGAACACTGAAGCTTTCTTT
>16|TRBJ2-1|TRBV4-3|NA|NA
CASSHLDGAEDNEQFF
TGCGCCAGCAGCCACCTTGATGGAGCGGAAGACAATGAGCAGTTCTTC
>15|TRBJ2-1|TRBV6-5|NA|TRBD1
CASRSPGGPYNEQFF
TGTGCCAGCAGGTCCCCAGGGGGTCCGTACAATGAGCAGTTCTTC
>16|TRBJ1-4|TRBV18|NA|NA
CASSPQQPGINEKLFF
TGTGCCAGCTCACCACAGCAACCAGGGATTAATGAAAAACTGTTTTTT
>15|TRBJ1-4|TRBV28|NA|TRBD1
CASSLPGQGMEKLFF
TGTGCCAGCAGCTTACCGGGACAGGGAATGGAAAAACTGTTTTTT
>13|TRBJ1-1|TRBV2|NA|TRBD1
CASRGTVNTEAFF
TGTGCCAGCAGGGGGACAGTGAACACTGAAGCTTTCTTT
>13|TRBJ1-2|TRBV10-2|NA|NA
CASSRGTNYGYTF
TGCGCCAGCAGTCGGGGGACTAACTATGGCTACACCTTC
>15|TRBJ2-5|TRBV5-1|NA|TRBD1
CASSKDRGDQETQYF
TGTGCCAGCAGCAAGGACAGGGGTGACCAAGAGACCCAGTACTTC
>15|TRBJ2-1|TRBV10-3|NA|TRBD2
CAIRTSGSPSNEQFF
TGTGCCATCAGGACTAGCGGGAGCCCCTCCAATGAGCAGTTCTTC
>15|TRBJ2-1|TRBV9|once|NA
CASSVAGVEYNEQFF
TGTGCCAGCAGCGTAGCGGGGGTAGAATACAATGAGCAGTTCTTC
>15|TRBJ1-5|TRBV24-1|NA|NA
CATSPTGSPLEPQHF
TGTGCCACCAGTCCCACAGGGTCCCCGTTGGAGCCCCAGCATTTT